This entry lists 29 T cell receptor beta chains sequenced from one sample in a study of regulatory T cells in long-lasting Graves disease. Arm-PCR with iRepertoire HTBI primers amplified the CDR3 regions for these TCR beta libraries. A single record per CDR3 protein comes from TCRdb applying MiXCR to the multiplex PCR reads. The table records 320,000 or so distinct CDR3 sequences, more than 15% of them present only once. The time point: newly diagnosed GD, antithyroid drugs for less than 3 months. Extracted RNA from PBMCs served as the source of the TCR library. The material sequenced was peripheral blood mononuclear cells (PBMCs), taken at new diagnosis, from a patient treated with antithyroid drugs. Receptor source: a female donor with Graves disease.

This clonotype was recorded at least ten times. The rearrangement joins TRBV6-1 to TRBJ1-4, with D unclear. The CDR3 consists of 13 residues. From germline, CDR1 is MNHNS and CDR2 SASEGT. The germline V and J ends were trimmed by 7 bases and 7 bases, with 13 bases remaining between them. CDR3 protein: CASKTRAGEKLFF. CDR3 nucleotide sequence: TGTGCCAGCAAAACGAGGGCGGGTGAAAAACTGTTTTTT.

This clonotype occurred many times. The CDR3 loop is CASSPIGGTGELFF. The CDR3 region has the DNA TGTGCCAGCTCACCAATCGGCGGCACCGGGGAGCTGTTTTTT. The J gene is TRBJ2-2, the V gene TRBV18, with unresolved D. From germline, CDR1 is KGHSH and CDR2 LQKENI. This CDR3 has 14 residues. V dropped 2 bases and J dropped 4 bases, with 8 bases sitting between them.

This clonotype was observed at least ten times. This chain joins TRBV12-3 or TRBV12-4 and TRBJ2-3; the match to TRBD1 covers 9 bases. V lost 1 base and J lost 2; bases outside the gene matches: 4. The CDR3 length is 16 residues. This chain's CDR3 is CASSLGWDRVTDTQYF. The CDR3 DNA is TGTGCCAGCAGTTTAGGGTGGGACAGGGTCACAGATACGCAGTATTTT.

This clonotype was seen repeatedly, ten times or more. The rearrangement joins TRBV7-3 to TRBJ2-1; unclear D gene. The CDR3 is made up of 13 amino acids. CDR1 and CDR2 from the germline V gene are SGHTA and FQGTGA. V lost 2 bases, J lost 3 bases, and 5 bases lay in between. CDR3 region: CASSLYNYNEQFF. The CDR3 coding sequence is TGTGCCAGCAGCTTATACAACTACAATGAGCAGTTCTTC.

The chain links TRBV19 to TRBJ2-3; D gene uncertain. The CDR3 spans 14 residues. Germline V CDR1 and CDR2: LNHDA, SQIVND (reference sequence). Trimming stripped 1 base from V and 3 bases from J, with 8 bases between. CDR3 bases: TGTGCCAGTAGTATAGTTATGGGGACAGATACGCAGTATTTT. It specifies CASSIVMGTDTQYF.

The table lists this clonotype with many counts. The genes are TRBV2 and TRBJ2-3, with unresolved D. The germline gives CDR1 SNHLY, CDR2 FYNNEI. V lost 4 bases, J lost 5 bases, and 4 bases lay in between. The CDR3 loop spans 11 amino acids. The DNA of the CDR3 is TGTGCCAGCAGTGTTGAAGATACGCAGTATTTT. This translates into CASSVEDTQYF. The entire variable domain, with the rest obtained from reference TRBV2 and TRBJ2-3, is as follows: EPEVTQTPSHQVTQMGQEVILRCVPISNHLYFYWYRQILGQKVEFLVSFYNNEISEKSEIFDDQFSVERPDGSNFTLKIRSTKLEDSAMYFCASSVEDTQYFGPGTRLTVL.

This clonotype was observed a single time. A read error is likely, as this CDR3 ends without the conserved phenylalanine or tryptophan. The CDR3 region is CASSLYQRASNEQFI. As DNA, the CDR3 is TGTGCCAGCAGCTTGTATCAGCGGGCGTCCAATGAGCAGTTCATC. The rearrangement links TRBV5-4 to TRBJ2-1; tentative D call: TRBD2 (6 bases). Germline loops: CDR1 SGHNT, CDR2 YYREEE (reference sequence). Between the trimmed V and J ends, which lost 1 base and 6 bases, there was a span of 14 bases. The CDR3 is 15 amino acids.

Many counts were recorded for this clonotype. CDR3 DNA sequence: TGTGCCAGCAGTTTTGGTCAGTCAGAGTACTTC. It codes for CASSFGQSEYF. J is TRBJ2-7 and V is TRBV27; no clear D. The CDR3 spans 11 residues. V shed 3 bases and J shed 11 bases, with 11 bases lying between them. The germline gives CDR1 MNHEY, CDR2 SMNVEV (reference sequence).

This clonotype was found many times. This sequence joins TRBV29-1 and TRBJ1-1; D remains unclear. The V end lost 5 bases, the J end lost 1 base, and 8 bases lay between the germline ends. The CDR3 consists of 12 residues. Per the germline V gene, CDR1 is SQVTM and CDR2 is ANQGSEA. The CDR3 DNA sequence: TGCAGCGTTCTACAGACGAACACTGAAGCTTTCTTT. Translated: CSVLQTNTEAFF.

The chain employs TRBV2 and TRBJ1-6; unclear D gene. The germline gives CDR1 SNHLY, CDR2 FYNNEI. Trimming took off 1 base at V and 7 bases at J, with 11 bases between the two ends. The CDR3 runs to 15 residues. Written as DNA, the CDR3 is TGTGCCAGCAGTGAAGGCCAGCTGTGGAATTCACCCCTCCACTTT. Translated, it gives CASSEGQLWNSPLHF.

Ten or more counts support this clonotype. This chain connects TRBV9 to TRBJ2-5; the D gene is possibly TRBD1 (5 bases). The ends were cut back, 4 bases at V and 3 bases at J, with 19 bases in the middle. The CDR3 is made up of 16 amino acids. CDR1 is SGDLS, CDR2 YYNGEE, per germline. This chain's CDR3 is CASSPRFGATKETQYF. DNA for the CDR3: TGTGCCAGCAGCCCCCGCTTTGGGGCCACAAAAGAGACCCAGTACTTC.

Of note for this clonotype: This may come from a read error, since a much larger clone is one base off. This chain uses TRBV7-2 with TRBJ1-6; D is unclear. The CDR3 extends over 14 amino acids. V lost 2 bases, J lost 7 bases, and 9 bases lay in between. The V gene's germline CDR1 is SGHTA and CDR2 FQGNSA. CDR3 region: CASSLTRKNSPLHF. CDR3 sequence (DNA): TGTGCCAGCAGCTTAACTCGGAAGAATTCACCCCTCCACTTT.

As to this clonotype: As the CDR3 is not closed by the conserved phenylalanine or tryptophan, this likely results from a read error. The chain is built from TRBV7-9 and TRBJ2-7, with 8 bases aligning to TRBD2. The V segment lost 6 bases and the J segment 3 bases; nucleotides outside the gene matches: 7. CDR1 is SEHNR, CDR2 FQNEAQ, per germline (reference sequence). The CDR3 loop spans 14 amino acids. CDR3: CASRPSGGFYEQYS. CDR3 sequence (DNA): TGTGCCAGCAGGCCGTCGGGAGGGTTCTACGAGCAGTACTCC.

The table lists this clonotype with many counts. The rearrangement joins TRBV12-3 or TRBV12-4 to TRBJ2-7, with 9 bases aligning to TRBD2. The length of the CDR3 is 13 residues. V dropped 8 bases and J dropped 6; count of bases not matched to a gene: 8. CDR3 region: CASGGGLAGEQYF. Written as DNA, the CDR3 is TGTGCCAGCGGGGGGGGACTAGCTGGCGAGCAGTACTTC.

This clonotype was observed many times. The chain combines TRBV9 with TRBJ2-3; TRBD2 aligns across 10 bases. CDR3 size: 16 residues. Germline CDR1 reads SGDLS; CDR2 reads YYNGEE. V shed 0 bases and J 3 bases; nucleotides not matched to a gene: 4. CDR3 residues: CASSVEASGRTDTQYF. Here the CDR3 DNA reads TGTGCCAGCAGCGTAGAGGCTAGCGGGAGAACAGATACGCAGTATTTT.

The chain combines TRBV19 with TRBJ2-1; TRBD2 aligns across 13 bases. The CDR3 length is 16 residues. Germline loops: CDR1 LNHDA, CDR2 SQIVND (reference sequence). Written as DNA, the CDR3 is TGTGTTAGTAGCCACCGGACTAGCGGGAGTGGCAATGAGCAGTTCTTC. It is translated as CVSSHRTSGSGNEQFF.

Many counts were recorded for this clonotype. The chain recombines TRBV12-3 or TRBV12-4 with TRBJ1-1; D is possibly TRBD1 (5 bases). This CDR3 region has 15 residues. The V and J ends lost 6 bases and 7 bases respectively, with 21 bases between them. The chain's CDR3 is CASSTTQGLAFEAFF. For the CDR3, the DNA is TGTGCCAGCAGCACCACCCAGGGCCTTGCTTTTGAAGCTTTCTTT.

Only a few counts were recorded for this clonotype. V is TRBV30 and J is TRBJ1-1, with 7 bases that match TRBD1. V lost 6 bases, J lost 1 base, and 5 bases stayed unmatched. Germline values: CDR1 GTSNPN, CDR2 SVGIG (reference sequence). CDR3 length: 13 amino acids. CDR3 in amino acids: CACKYRGNTEAFF. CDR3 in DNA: TGTGCCTGTAAATACAGGGGGAACACTGAAGCTTTCTTT. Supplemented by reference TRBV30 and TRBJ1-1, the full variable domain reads SQTIHQWPATLVQPVGSPLSLECTVEGTSNPNLYWYRQAAGRGLQLLFYSVGIGQISSEVPQNLSASRPQDRQFILSSKKLLLSDSGFYLCACKYRGNTEAFFGQGTRLTVV.

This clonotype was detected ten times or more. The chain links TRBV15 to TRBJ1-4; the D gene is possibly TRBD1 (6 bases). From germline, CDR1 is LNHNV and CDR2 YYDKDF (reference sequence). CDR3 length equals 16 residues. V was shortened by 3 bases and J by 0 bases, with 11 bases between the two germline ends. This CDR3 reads CATSRGQGTTNEKLFF. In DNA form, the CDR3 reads TGTGCCACCAGCAGGGGACAAGGGACAACTAATGAAAAACTGTTTTTT. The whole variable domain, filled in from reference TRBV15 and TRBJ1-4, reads DAMVIQNPRYQVTQFGKPVTLSCSQTLNHNVMYWYQQKSSQAPKLLFHYYDKDFNNEADTPDNFQSRRPNTSFCFLDIRSPGLGDTAMYLCATSRGQGTTNEKLFFGSGTQLSVL.

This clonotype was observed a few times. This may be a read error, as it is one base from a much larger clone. The CDR3 region is CASNESPGGSYEQYF. CDR3 coding DNA: TGTGCCAGCAATGAATCCCCAGGGGGATCCTACGAGCAGTACTTC. This chain links TRBV2 with TRBJ2-7; 7 bases are shared with TRBD1. The length of the CDR3 is 15 residues. Germline assignment: CDR1 SNHLY and CDR2 FYNNEI.

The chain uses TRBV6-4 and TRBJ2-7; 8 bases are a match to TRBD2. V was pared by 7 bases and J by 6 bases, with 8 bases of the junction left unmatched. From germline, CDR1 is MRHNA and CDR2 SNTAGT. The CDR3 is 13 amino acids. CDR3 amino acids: CASIGRGGGEQYF. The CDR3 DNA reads TGTGCCAGCATAGGTCGGGGGGGAGGCGAGCAGTACTTC.

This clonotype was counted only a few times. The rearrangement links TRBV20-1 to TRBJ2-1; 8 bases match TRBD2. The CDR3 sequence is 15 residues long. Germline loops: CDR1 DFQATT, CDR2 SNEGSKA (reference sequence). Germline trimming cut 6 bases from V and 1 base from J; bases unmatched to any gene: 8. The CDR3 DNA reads TGCAGTGCCAGTCCGATAGCGGGATCCTACAATGAGCAGTTCTTC. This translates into CSASPIAGSYNEQFF.

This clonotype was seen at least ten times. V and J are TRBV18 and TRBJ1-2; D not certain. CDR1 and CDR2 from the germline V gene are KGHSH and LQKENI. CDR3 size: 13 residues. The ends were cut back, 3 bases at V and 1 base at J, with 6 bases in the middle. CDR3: CASSPAINYGYTF. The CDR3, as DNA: TGTGCCAGCTCACCTGCAATTAACTATGGCTACACCTTC.

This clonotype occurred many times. The CDR3 region has the DNA TGTGCCATCAGTGATGGGGGCGGTTCCGCAGATACGCAGTATTTT. This encodes CAISDGGGSADTQYF. The gene calls are TRBV10-3 and TRBJ2-3, with D perhaps matching TRBD1 (6 bases). The CDR3 has 15 amino acids. The V end lost 3 bases, the J end lost 4 bases, and 14 bases lay between the germline ends. Germline assignment: CDR1 ENHRY and CDR2 SYGVKD.

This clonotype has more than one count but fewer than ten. CDR3 sequence reads: CASSSKEGGIHEQYF. The CDR3 coding sequence is TGTGCCAGTAGTAGCAAGGAAGGGGGCATCCACGAGCAGTACTTC. This chain connects TRBV19 to TRBJ2-7; TRBD1 agrees at 7 bases. CDR1 and CDR2 (germline): LNHDA, SQIVND (reference sequence). CDR3 length: 15 residues. V was clipped by 4 bases and J by 5 bases; unmatched bases: 11.

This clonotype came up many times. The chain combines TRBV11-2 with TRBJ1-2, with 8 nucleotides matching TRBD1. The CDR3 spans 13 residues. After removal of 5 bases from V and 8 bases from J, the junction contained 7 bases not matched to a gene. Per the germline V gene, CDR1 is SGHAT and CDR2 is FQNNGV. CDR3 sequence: CASSPDRARGYTF. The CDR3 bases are TGTGCCAGCAGCCCGGACAGGGCCAGAGGCTACACCTTC. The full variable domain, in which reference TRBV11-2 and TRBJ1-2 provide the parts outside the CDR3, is EAGVAQSPRYKIIEKRQSVAFWCNPISGHATLYWYQQILGQGPKLLIQFQNNGVVDDSQLPKDRFSAERLKGVDSTLKIQPAKLEDSAVYLCASSPDRARGYTFGSGTRLTVV.

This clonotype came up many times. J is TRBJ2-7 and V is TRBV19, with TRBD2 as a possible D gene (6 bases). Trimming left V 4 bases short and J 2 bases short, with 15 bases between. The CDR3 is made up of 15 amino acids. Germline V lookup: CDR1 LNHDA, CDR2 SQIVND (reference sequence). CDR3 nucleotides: TGTGCCAGTAGTACCCTCGGCCCGGGGGCCTACGAGCAGTACTTC. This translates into CASSTLGPGAYEQYF.

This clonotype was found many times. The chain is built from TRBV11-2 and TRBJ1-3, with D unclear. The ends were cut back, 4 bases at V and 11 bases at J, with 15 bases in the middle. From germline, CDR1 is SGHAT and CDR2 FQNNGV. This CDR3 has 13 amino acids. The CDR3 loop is CASSSPMGYAIYF. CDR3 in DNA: TGTGCCAGCAGCTCCCCCATGGGGTACGCCATATATTTT.

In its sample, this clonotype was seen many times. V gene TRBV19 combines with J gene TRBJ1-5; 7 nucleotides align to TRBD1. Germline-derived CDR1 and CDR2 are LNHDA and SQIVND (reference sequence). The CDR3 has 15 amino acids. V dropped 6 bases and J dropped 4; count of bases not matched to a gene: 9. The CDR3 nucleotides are TGTGCCAGTAGCACAGCAACAGGGGTTAATCAGCCCCAGCATTTT. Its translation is CASSTATGVNQPQHF.